This T cell receptor (beta chain) was documented in a study of Tregs in tolerant kidney transplant recipients. Study results and caveats: This study did not directly address biological reproducibility. Antigen-driven expansion was suggested because donor-specific Tregs expanded more than all Tregs in tolerant patients.

Worth noting for this clone: Its antigen remains unknown.

The nonmyeloablative bone marrow transplants came from related graft donors, with transient mixed chimerism. J was trimmed by 4 bases and V by 5 bases; bases with no gene match: 10. The CDR3 covers 16 residues. The germline gives CDR1 SGHAT, CDR2 FQNNGV. Repertoires were generated with immunoSEQ multiplex PCR, while TCRdb's copy carries only in-frame clones and drops some. The sample records tens of thousands of clones, roughly 93% being singletons. This sequence originates from a human patient who received a combined kidney and bone marrow transplant. Some T cells may arise from the graft donor. The rearrangement links TRBV11-2 to TRBJ1-4; TRBD1 matches at 7 bases. This specimen was CD4+ T cells from blood (PBMCs), taken 12 months after the transplant. CDR3 sequence: CASSKANRDSNEKLFF. The CDR3 nucleotides read TGTGCCAGCAGCAAAGCCAACCGGGACAGTAATGAAAAACTGTTTTTT. The whole variable domain, remainder taken from reference TRBV11-2 and TRBJ1-4, is EAGVAQSPRYKIIEKRQSVAFWCNPISGHATLYWYQQILGQGPKLLIQFQNNGVVDDSQLPKDRFSAERLKGVDSTLKIQPAKLEDSAVYLCASSKANRDSNEKLFFGSGTQLSVL.